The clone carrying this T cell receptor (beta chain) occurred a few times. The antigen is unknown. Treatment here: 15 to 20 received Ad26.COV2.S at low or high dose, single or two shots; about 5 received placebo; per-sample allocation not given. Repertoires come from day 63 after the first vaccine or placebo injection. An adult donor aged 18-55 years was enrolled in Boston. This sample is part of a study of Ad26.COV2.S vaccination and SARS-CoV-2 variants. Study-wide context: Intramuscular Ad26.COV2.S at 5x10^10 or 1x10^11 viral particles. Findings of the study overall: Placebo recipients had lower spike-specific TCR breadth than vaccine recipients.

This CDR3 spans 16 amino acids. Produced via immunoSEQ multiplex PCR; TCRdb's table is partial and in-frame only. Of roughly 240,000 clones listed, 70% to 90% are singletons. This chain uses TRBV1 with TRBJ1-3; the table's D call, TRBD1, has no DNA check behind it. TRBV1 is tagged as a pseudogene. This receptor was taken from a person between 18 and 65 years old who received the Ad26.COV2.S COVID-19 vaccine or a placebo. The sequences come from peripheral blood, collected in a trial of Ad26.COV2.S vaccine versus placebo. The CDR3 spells CTSSHAGSHSGNTIYF. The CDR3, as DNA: TGCACCAGCAGCCATGCAGGGTCACACTCTGGAAACACCATATATTTT.